The 20 T cell receptor beta chains below were found in one sample sequenced in a study of T cell responses to AZD1222 COVID-19 vaccine. The data were produced by immunoSEQ multiplex PCR, yet TCRdb's version contains in-frame clones alone and is incomplete. Seen here are more than 85,000 clones, about nine tenths observed once, and the top ten hold approximately 15%. The input for sequencing was peripheral blood, taken 28 days after the second AZD1222 dose. Receptors originate from an adult who received the AZD1222 COVID-19 vaccine.

The chain has TRBV6-5 and TRBJ2-1; D unresolved. The CDR3 runs 15 residues. V lost 4 bases to trimming and J lost 3 bases, with 13 bases between them. Germline CDR1 MNHEY, CDR2 SVGAGI. The chain's CDR3 is CASSSDPTLYNEQFF. In DNA form, the CDR3 reads TGTGCCAGCAGTTCGGACCCCACCCTCTACAATGAGCAGTTCTTC.

CDR3 sequence (DNA): TGTGCCAGCAGTAGCCGCGGTGGAGGCGGGTTAAATGAGCAGTTCTTC. Translated, it gives CASSSRGGGGLNEQFF. The chain links TRBV9 to TRBJ2-1; tentatively, D is TRBD2 (5 bases). Deletions cut 5 bases from V and 7 bases from J, with 22 bases between. The V gene's germline CDR1 is SGDLS and CDR2 YYNGEE. The CDR3 has 16 residues.

The chain joins TRBV29-1 to TRBJ1-5, with D possibly TRBD1 on 5 matching bases. This CDR3 comprises 15 residues. Trimming took 1 base from V and 1 from J, leaving 11 bases between them. Germline CDR1 SQVTM, CDR2 ANQGSEA. CDR3 protein: CSVEVVRVSNQPQHF. For the CDR3, the DNA is TGCAGCGTTGAAGTCGTCAGGGTGAGCAATCAGCCCCAGCATTTT.

V gene TRBV15 combines with J gene TRBJ2-1, with D uncertain. Germline CDR1 LNHNV, CDR2 YYDKDF (reference sequence). The length of the CDR3 is 14 residues. V was clipped by 0 bases and J by 12 bases, with 15 bases between them. In DNA, the CDR3 is TGTGCCACCAGCAGAGATCAGCAGCGCCCTGGGCAGTTCTTC. Protein: CATSRDQQRPGQFF.

The J gene is TRBJ1-5, the V gene TRBV6-1; 9 bases map to TRBD1. V lost 3 bases, J lost 1 base, and 1 base stayed unmatched. CDR3 length: 15 amino acids. Germline V gene data show CDR1 as MNHNS and CDR2 as SASEGT. The chain's CDR3 is CASSDGQGSNQPQHF. The CDR3 DNA sequence: TGTGCCAGCAGTGACGGACAGGGGAGCAATCAGCCCCAGCATTTT.

The chain employs TRBV27 and TRBJ2-3; TRBD2 aligns across 13 bases. This CDR3 contains 16 residues. With V trimmed by 10 bases and J by 2 bases, 9 bases remained unmatched. Per germline, CDR1 MNHEY and CDR2 SMNVEV (reference sequence). The CDR3 region is CATAPLAGGFTDTQYF. Here the CDR3 DNA reads TGTGCCACCGCGCCACTAGCGGGAGGGTTCACAGATACGCAGTATTTT.

CDR3 amino acids: CASSSGRIYEQYF. CDR3 DNA: TGCGCCAGTTCTAGCGGGAGAATATACGAGCAGTACTTC. The chain combines TRBV5-1 with TRBJ2-7; 10 bases align to TRBD2. This CDR3 has 13 amino acids. Trimming cost V 8 bases and J 4 bases; bases outside gene matches: 6. Germline values: CDR1 SGHRS, CDR2 YFSETQ. Combining the CDR3 with reference TRBV5-1 and TRBJ2-7 gives the whole variable domain KAGVTQTPRYLIKTRGQQVTLSCSPISGHRSVSWYQQTPGQGLQFLFEYFSETQRNKGNFPGRFSGRQFSNSRSEMNVSTLELGDSALYLCASSSGRIYEQYFGPGTRLTVT.

This chain uses TRBV15 with TRBJ1-6; D gene unclear. V lost 1 base, J lost 9 bases, and 7 bases lay in between. The CDR3 has 13 amino acids. Germline CDR1 and CDR2: LNHNV and YYDKDF (reference sequence). The CDR3 DNA follows: TGTGCCACCAGCAGAGTACAGATTTCACCCCTCCACTTT. Residues: CATSRVQISPLHF.

The chain carries TRBV3-1 (or the pseudogene TRBV3-2) and TRBJ2-7; D gene unclear. V was pared by 5 bases and J by 1 base, with 12 bases between. Looked up from germline, CDR1 is LGHDT and CDR2 is YNNKEL (reference sequence). There are 14 residues in the CDR3. CDR3 amino acids: CASSEAVRSYEQYF. The CDR3 coding sequence is TGTGCCAGCAGCGAAGCCGTGAGATCCTACGAGCAGTACTTC.

The V call is TRBV7-9, the J call TRBJ2-1; 12 nucleotides align to TRBD2. Germline V CDR1 and CDR2: SEHNR, FQNEAQ (reference sequence). Losses at the gene ends were 5 bases for V and 4 bases for J; bases not matched to a gene: 9. The CDR3 extends over 17 amino acids. CDR3 loop: CASSMTSGSLLYNEQFF. CDR3 bases: TGTGCCAGCAGCATGACTAGCGGGAGTCTTTTATACAATGAGCAGTTCTTC.

The V call is TRBV2, the J call TRBJ1-2; D not resolved. Germline CDR1 reads SNHLY; CDR2 reads FYNNEI. The CDR3 has 11 residues. With 5 bases removed from V and 3 bases from J, the gap between germline ends came to 4 bases. The CDR3 nucleotides are TGTGCCAGCAGTCCAGACTATGGCTACACCTTC. It codes for CASSPDYGYTF.

The chain employs TRBV2 and TRBJ2-3; 7 nucleotides line up with TRBD2. The germline V gene encodes CDR1 SNHLY and CDR2 FYNNEI. V dropped 2 bases and J dropped 2; count of bases not matched to a gene: 4. The CDR3 is 15 residues long. The CDR3 protein is CASSERLADTDTQYF. CDR3 bases: TGTGCCAGCAGTGAACGCCTAGCGGACACAGATACGCAGTATTTT.

The count of this clone is one. The chain has TRBV5-6 and TRBJ1-2; D possibly corresponds to TRBD1 (6 bases). Germline CDR1 is SGHDT and CDR2 is YYEEEE. The CDR3 is 14 amino acids. The V and J ends lost 3 bases and 7 bases respectively, with 16 bases between them. In DNA form, the CDR3 reads TGTGCCAGCAGCTCTGGGCGGGGGCGACTTGGCTACACCTTC. It translates to CASSSGRGRLGYTF.

The chain uses TRBV28 and TRBJ1-2, with D unresolved. The V and J ends lost 5 bases and 4 bases respectively, with 11 bases between them. Germline V gives CDR1 MDHEN, CDR2 SYDVKM. The CDR3 spans 13 residues. The CDR3 nucleotides are TGTGCCAGCAGTCCGTATTTGGGCTATGGCTACACCTTC. Translating it yields CASSPYLGYGYTF.

The chain couples TRBV28 to TRBJ1-5; weak D call: TRBD1 (5 bases). Germline lookup yields CDR1 MDHEN and CDR2 SYDVKM. V gave up 5 bases and J gave up 6 bases, with 14 bases separating them. The CDR3 consists of 14 residues. CDR3 sequence (DNA): TGTGCCAGCAGTCCCGGGACGGCTACTCAGCCCCAGCATTTT. Its translation is CASSPGTATQPQHF. The full variable domain, with the rest looked up from reference TRBV28 and TRBJ1-5, is DVKVTQSSRYLVKRTGEKVFLECVQDMDHENMFWYRQDPGLGLRLIYFSYDVKMKEKGDIPEGYSVSREKKERFSLILESASTNQTSMYLCASSPGTATQPQHFGDGTRLSIL.

J is TRBJ2-1 and V is TRBV6-4; D call uncertain. Trimming took 3 bases from V and 6 from J, leaving 9 bases between them. The CDR3 runs to 13 residues. CDR1 and CDR2 from the germline V gene are MRHNA and SNTAGT. In nucleotides, the CDR3 is TGTGCCAGCAGTGAGGCCAGCAGCAATGAGCAGTTCTTC. It codes for CASSEASSNEQFF.

The chain recombines TRBV27 with TRBJ2-2; the D call may be TRBD1 or TRBD2 (5 bases each). The germline V gene encodes CDR1 MNHEY and CDR2 SMNVEV (reference sequence). The CDR3 extends over 17 amino acids. Trimming took 4 bases from V and 2 from J, leaving 17 bases between them. CDR3 coding DNA: TGTGCCAGCAGTTCACCCTCGGGACGGTCCAACACCGGGGAGCTGTTTTTT. It is translated as CASSSPSGRSNTGELFF.

This chain connects TRBV5-8 to TRBJ2-7; D may be TRBD2 (5 bases). The V gene's germline CDR1 is SGHTS and CDR2 YDEGEE. The CDR3 extends over 14 amino acids. With 2 bases removed from V and 0 bases from J, the gap between germline ends came to 9 bases. The CDR3 DNA sequence: TGTGCCAGCAGCTTAGGCGGGTACTCCTACGAGCAGTACTTC. Protein product: CASSLGGYSYEQYF.

The V and J genes are TRBV7-9 and TRBJ2-7; TRBD2 might be the D (5 bases). The germline V gene encodes CDR1 SEHNR and CDR2 FQNEAQ (reference sequence). V lost 1 base and J lost 0, with 13 bases in between. The CDR3 sequence is 16 residues long. The CDR3 here is CASSLGGPQSSYEQYF. The CDR3 nucleotides are TGTGCCAGCAGCTTAGGAGGGCCTCAGAGCTCCTACGAGCAGTACTTC.

CDR3: CASSYSYTSSGNTIYF. The CDR3, as DNA: TGTGCCAGCAGTTACTCTTACACCTCCTCTGGAAACACCATATATTTT. This rearrangement joins TRBV6-5 to TRBJ1-3; D remains unclear. CDR3 length equals 16 residues. The germline V gene has CDR1 MNHEY and CDR2 SVGAGI. The V and J ends lost 0 bases and 0 bases respectively, with 9 bases between them.